This T cell receptor (beta chain) is from a study of blood T cell repertoires in COVID-19. The overall study: Sample material is recorded as cDNA or gDNA derived from T cells, B-cell-depleted T cells, or PBMCs.

Original analysis: Quantification of nucleated cells was approximated via reference gene primer amplification. TCRdb's table, derived via immunoSEQ multiplex PCR, lists solely in-frame clones and lacks some. V and J calls plus clone size are reproduced from that table; the DNA served to infer D and trimming. This sample has about 84,000 clones, with approximately 86% found just once. Between the trimmed V and J ends, which lost 0 bases and 3 bases, there was a span of 8 bases. Germline CDR1 reads KGHSH; CDR2 reads LQKENI. The CDR3 has 14 amino acids. This clone was seen once. Source material: peripheral blood. The receptor's source is a woman older than 75 with acute or convalescent COVID-19. V and J are TRBV18 and TRBJ2-5; TRBD1 might be the D (6 bases). The CDR3 bases are TGTGCCAGCTCACCACCGAAGGGGGAAGAGACCCAGTACTTC. It is translated as CASSPPKGEETQYF. Full variable domain (outside the CDR3, taken from reference TRBV18 and TRBJ2-5): NAGVMQNPRHLVRRRGQEARLRCSPMKGHSHVYWYRQLPEEGLKFMVYLQKENIIDESGMPKERFSAEFPKEGPSILRIQQVVRGDSAAYFCASSPPKGEETQYFGPGTRLLVL.